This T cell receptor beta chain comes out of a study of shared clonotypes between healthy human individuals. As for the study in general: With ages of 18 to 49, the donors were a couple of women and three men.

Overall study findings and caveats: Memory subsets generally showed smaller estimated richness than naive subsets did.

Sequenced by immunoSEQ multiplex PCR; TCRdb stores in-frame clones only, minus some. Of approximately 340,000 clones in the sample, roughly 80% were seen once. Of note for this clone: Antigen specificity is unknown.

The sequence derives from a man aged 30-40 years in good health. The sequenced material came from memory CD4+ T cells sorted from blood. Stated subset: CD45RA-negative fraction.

The DNA for the CDR3 is TGTGCCAGCAGCTTAGACCAAGGGGTAGATACGCAGTATTTT. Protein sequence: CASSLDQGVDTQYF. The chain employs TRBV7-9 and TRBJ2-3; perhaps TRBD1 as D (5 bases). V was cut by 1 base and J by 5 bases, with 10 bases left in between. Germline values: CDR1 SEHNR, CDR2 FQNEAQ (reference sequence). This CDR3 has 14 amino acids.